A single sample gave rise to the 22 T cell receptor beta chains below, sequenced in a study of T cell responses to AZD1222 COVID-19 vaccine. TCRdb keeps only in-frame clones here, not all; method: immunoSEQ multiplex PCR. The sample carries about 180,000 clones, approximately 94% recorded once. The specimen was peripheral blood, collected 28 days after the second AZD1222 dose. These receptors all come from an adult who received the AZD1222 COVID-19 vaccine.

The V gene is TRBV19, the J gene TRBJ1-1; 7 nucleotides agree with TRBD1. Germline V gene sequence: CDR1 LNHDA, CDR2 SQIVND (reference sequence). Trimming took 5 bases from V and 4 from J; bases not matched to a gene: 7. This CDR3 contains 14 residues. CDR3 protein: CASSFSTGLTEAFF. CDR3 bases: TGTGCCAGTAGTTTTTCGACAGGGCTCACTGAAGCTTTCTTT.

The chain employs TRBV2 and TRBJ1-4; 8 positions match TRBD1. The J segment lost 7 bases and the V segment lost 6 bases, leaving 13 bases of the junction unmatched. The CDR3 runs 16 residues. Germline V gives CDR1 SNHLY, CDR2 FYNNEI. CDR3 sequence: CASSENTGGSTEKLFF. Here the CDR3 DNA reads TGTGCCAGCAGCGAGAACACAGGGGGGAGTACTGAAAAACTGTTTTTT.

The chain uses TRBV18 and TRBJ1-1; D uncertain. Germline V gene data show CDR1 as KGHSH and CDR2 as LQKENI. The CDR3 consists of 15 residues. V lost 3 bases, J lost 1 base, and 12 bases lay in between. DNA of the CDR3: TGTGCCAGCTCACCCATACCTCATCCGAACACTGAAGCTTTCTTT. Its protein product is CASSPIPHPNTEAFF.

The V call is TRBV12-3 or TRBV12-4, the J call TRBJ2-5; D tentatively reads TRBD1 or TRBD2 (5 bases each). With 6 bases removed from V and 9 bases from J, the gap between germline ends came to 17 bases. This CDR3 spans 13 amino acids. CDR3 bases: TGTGCCAGCAGCAGCGGTGTAGAGGGGCCCCAGTACTTC. Translating gives CASSSGVEGPQYF.

This clone was counted a single time. The gene calls are TRBV11-2 and TRBJ1-4; no reliable D call. The CDR3 is made up of 15 amino acids. CDR1 and CDR2 from the germline V gene are SGHAT and FQNNGV. V was trimmed by 1 base and J by 5 bases, leaving 11 bases between them. CDR3 residues: CASSLVQRSNEKLFF. The CDR3 DNA reads TGTGCCAGCAGCTTAGTCCAAAGGTCAAATGAAAAACTGTTTTTT.

The V and J genes are TRBV6-1 and TRBJ2-3; 7 bases match TRBD2. The V and J ends lost 4 bases and 2 bases, in that order; junction bases with no gene match: 9. CDR3 size: 16 residues. Germline assignment: CDR1 MNHNS and CDR2 SASEGT. CDR3 in amino acids: CASSVLADTSTDTQYF. The CDR3 DNA is TGTGCCAGCAGTGTTCTAGCGGACACCTCCACAGATACGCAGTATTTT.

CDR3: CASTPPSPLHF. The CDR3 DNA reads as TGTGCCAGCACCCCCCCTTCACCCCTCCACTTT. The gene calls are TRBV6-4 and TRBJ1-6; D uncertain. Trimming removed 7 bases at V and 9 bases at J, with 7 bases between. From germline, CDR1 is MRHNA and CDR2 SNTAGT. This CDR3 contains 11 residues.

This clone was counted once. The chain has TRBV7-3 and TRBJ2-2; D possibly corresponds to TRBD2 (7 bases). The length of the CDR3 is 21 residues. The germline V gene encodes CDR1 SGHTA and CDR2 FQGTGA. V gave up 4 bases and J gave up 1 base, with 28 bases separating them. In nucleotides, the CDR3 is TGTGCCAGCAGCTCAGGGCCCGGGATAGGGAGGGGGACGGGGAACACCGGGGAGCTGTTTTTT. Translated: CASSSGPGIGRGTGNTGELFF.

V is TRBV4-1 and J is TRBJ1-4, with 7 bases aligning to TRBD1. Per germline, CDR1 MGHRA and CDR2 YSYEKL. V lost 0 bases, J lost 7 bases, and 8 bases stayed unmatched. The CDR3 extends over 16 amino acids. CDR3 DNA: TGCGCCAGCAGCCAAGAATGGGCAGGGGGTCTTGAAAAACTGTTTTTT. This sequence encodes CASSQEWAGGLEKLFF.

This sequence joins TRBV27 and TRBJ1-1, with D possibly TRBD1 on 5 matching bases. The CDR3 has 15 amino acids. Germline loops: CDR1 MNHEY, CDR2 SMNVEV (reference sequence). The V end was cut by 6 bases, the J end by 0 bases, with 14 bases between. The CDR3 here is CASRLEGYMNTEAFF. The CDR3 DNA is TGTGCCAGCAGACTCGAGGGGTACATGAACACTGAAGCTTTCTTT.

V is TRBV2 and J is TRBJ1-5; 7 bases agree with TRBD1. The V gene's germline CDR1 is SNHLY and CDR2 FYNNEI. This CDR3 spans 14 amino acids. V lost 4 bases to trimming and J lost 8 bases; unmatched junction nucleotides: 8. CDR3 in DNA: TGTGCCAGCAGTGGGGGACAGTTTAACAAGCCCCAGCATTTT. Encoded protein: CASSGGQFNKPQHF.

The V gene is TRBV7-8, the J gene TRBJ1-5; D gene unclear. V shed 1 base and J shed 5 bases, with 9 bases lying between them. CDR3 size: 14 residues. Per germline, CDR1 SGHVS and CDR2 FQNEAQ. The CDR3 DNA reads as TGTGCCAGCAGCTTAGAGGGCCGGGATCAGCCCCAGCATTTT. Its translation: CASSLEGRDQPQHF.

A single count supports this clone. The rearrangement links TRBV28 to TRBJ2-7; 9 nucleotides line up with TRBD1. The CDR3 extends over 15 amino acids. With 10 bases clipped from V and 6 bases from J, the junction kept 16 bases outside the gene matches. Germline loops: CDR1 MDHEN, CDR2 SYDVKM. CDR3 region: CAILKDRTGASEQYF. CDR3 nucleotide sequence: TGTGCCATCCTTAAGGACAGGACAGGGGCGTCCGAGCAGTACTTC. Looking up the rest from reference TRBV28 and TRBJ2-7 gives the full variable domain: DVKVTQSSRYLVKRTGEKVFLECVQDMDHENMFWYRQDPGLGLRLIYFSYDVKMKEKGDIPEGYSVSREKKERFSLILESASTNQTSMYLCAILKDRTGASEQYFGPGTRLTVT.

This clone was recorded once. V usage is TRBV28 and J usage is TRBJ1-1, with D tentatively TRBD1 (5 bases). The germline CDR1 and CDR2 sequences are MDHEN and SYDVKM. Deletions cut 6 bases from V and 2 bases from J, with 10 bases between. This CDR3 is 13 amino acids long. Written as DNA, the CDR3 is TGTGCCAGCAGAAGACAGCTAAACACTGAAGCTTTCTTT. Amino acid sequence: CASRRQLNTEAFF.

This clone was counted once. The chain joins TRBV11-2 to TRBJ2-7, with a weak D call TRBD2 (5 bases). V dropped 1 base and J dropped 2 bases, with 15 bases sitting between them. Germline-derived CDR1 and CDR2 are SGHAT and FQNNGV. The CDR3 sequence is 16 residues long. The CDR3 nucleotides are TGTGCCAGCAGCTTAGTGGTGGGGAGCGCTCCCTACGAGCAGTACTTC. It codes for CASSLVVGSAPYEQYF.

The chain's CDR3 is CASRTRQGTNEKLFF. The CDR3 DNA follows: TGTGCCAGCAGAACCCGACAGGGAACTAATGAAAAACTGTTTTTT. The chain employs TRBV27 and TRBJ1-4, with 7 bases that match TRBD1. With 6 bases clipped from V and 1 base from J, the junction kept 5 bases outside the gene matches. Per the germline V gene, CDR1 is MNHEY and CDR2 is SMNVEV (reference sequence). The CDR3 loop spans 15 amino acids. The entire variable domain, with the rest obtained from reference TRBV27 and TRBJ1-4, is as follows: EAQVTQNPRYLITVTGKKLTVTCSQNMNHEYMSWYRQDPGLGLRQIYYSMNVEVTDKGDVPEGYKVSRKEKRNFPLILESPSPNQTSLYFCASRTRQGTNEKLFFGSGTQLSVL.

This rearrangement joins TRBV10-3 to TRBJ1-1; no firm D call. V gave up 6 bases and J gave up 1 base, with 12 bases separating them. Germline V gene sequence: CDR1 ENHRY, CDR2 SYGVKD. This CDR3 comprises 14 residues. The CDR3 loop reads CAIRGMGANTEAFF. The CDR3 nucleotides are TGTGCCATCAGGGGGATGGGCGCGAACACTGAAGCTTTCTTT.

The V call is TRBV7-2, the J call TRBJ1-1, with D uncertain. V dropped 5 bases and J dropped 0 bases, with 13 bases sitting between them. Germline V gene data show CDR1 as SGHTA and CDR2 as FQGNSA. CDR3 size: 15 residues. CDR3: CASSQQSQMNTEAFF. CDR3 bases: TGTGCCAGCAGCCAACAATCCCAGATGAACACTGAAGCTTTCTTT.

The chain combines TRBV16 with TRBJ2-7, with 8 bases matching TRBD1. In germline, CDR1 is KGHSY, CDR2 FQNENV. The trim removed 0 bases at V and 7 bases at J, leaving 8 bases unmatched. The CDR3 length is 15 residues. DNA of the CDR3: TGTGCCAGCAGCCAATCGAGGCAGGGGGCGCGGGAGCAGTACTTC. Translated: CASSQSRQGAREQYF. Looking up the rest from reference TRBV16 and TRBJ2-7 gives the full variable domain: GEEVAQTPKHLVRGEGQKAKLYCAPIKGHSYVFWYQQVLKNEFKFLISFQNENVFDETGMPKERFSAKCLPNSPCSLEIQATKLEDSAVYFCASSQSRQGAREQYFGPGTRLTVT.

J is TRBJ2-7 and V is TRBV7-9; D call uncertain. This CDR3 spans 11 amino acids. Germline V gene lookup returns CDR1 SEHNR and CDR2 FQNEAQ (reference sequence). V dropped 5 bases and J dropped 4 bases, with 6 bases sitting between them. DNA for the CDR3: TGTGCCAGCAGCCCCAAGTACGAGCAGTACTTC. Its protein is CASSPKYEQYF.

V usage is TRBV27 and J usage is TRBJ2-3; 7 positions agree with TRBD1. The CDR3 length is 18 residues. CDR1 and CDR2 (germline): MNHEY, SMNVEV (reference sequence). V was clipped by 3 bases and J by 4 bases; unmatched bases: 16. CDR3 sequence reads: CASSFFFLRAGGADTQYF. In DNA, the CDR3 is TGTGCCAGCAGTTTCTTCTTTTTGAGGGCAGGGGGTGCAGATACGCAGTATTTT.

The gene calls are TRBV5-1 and TRBJ2-3; 9 nucleotides align to TRBD2. Germline V gene sequence: CDR1 SGHRS, CDR2 YFSETQ. The CDR3 spans 16 residues. Trimming removed 4 bases from V and 1 base from J; junction bases left unmatched: 7. This chain's CDR3 is CASSPRLAGRTDTQYF. CDR3 bases: TGCGCCAGCAGCCCGCGGCTAGCGGGGCGCACAGATACGCAGTATTTT.